The rows below give T cell receptor beta chains drawn from one sample of a study of blood T cell repertoires in COVID-19. Method: immunoSEQ multiplex PCR; TCRdb's copy keeps in-frame clones and lacks some. The data contain 200,000 to 300,000 clones, over 80% of them seen just once; the ten biggest clones take up around 6.8%. The sample was peripheral blood. These receptor sequences come from a woman aged 55 to 70 with active or convalescent COVID-19. The CDR3 runs from the conserved cysteine through the conserved F or W. D genes are given only for firm matches. Clone size appears in some rows only: once, few, many, or a class for an expanded clone.

size	V	D	J	CDR3	DNA
.	TRBV6-5	.	TRBJ2-2	CASSPGYTGELFF	TGTGCCAGCAGCCCGGGGTACACCGGGGAGCTGTTTTTT
.	TRBV9	.	TRBJ2-7	CASSRGGRDYEQYF	TGTGCCAGCTCTCGGGGAGGACGCGACTACGAGCAGTACTTC
few	TRBV11-2	.	TRBJ1-2	CASSTREVGYTF	TGTGCCAGCAGCACCAGGGAGGTTGGCTACACCTTC
.	TRBV6-5	TRBD1	TRBJ1-3	CASSRQGPGNTIYF	TGTGCCAGCAGTAGACAGGGACCAGGAAACACCATATATTTT
.	TRBV5-4	TRBD2	TRBJ2-4	CASSSGLAGAGGDIQYF	TGTGCCAGCAGCAGCGGACTAGCGGGGGCCGGAGGGGACATTCAGTACTTC
few	TRBV3-1/TRBV3-2	TRBD1	TRBJ2-5	CASSLGTGLFEETQYF	TGTGCCAGCAGCCTGGGGACAGGTCTTTTCGAAGAGACCCAGTACTTC
.	TRBV11-3	TRBD2	TRBJ2-7	CASSSLAGAPYEQYF	TGTGCCAGCAGCTCTCTAGCGGGAGCCCCCTACGAGCAGTACTTC
.	TRBV5-1	.	TRBJ2-5	CASSQEVRETQYF	TGCGCCAGCAGCCAAGAGGTACGGGAGACCCAGTACTTC
.	TRBV19	.	TRBJ1-1	CASSIAQVAAEAFF	TGTGCCAGTAGTATAGCACAGGTCGCCGCTGAAGCTTTCTTT
.	TRBV29-1	.	TRBJ1-6	CSVRVGGTLHF	TGCAGCGTCAGGGTCGGAGGGACCCTCCACTTT
.	TRBV14	TRBD1	TRBJ2-5	CASSQTGGLETQYF	TGTGCCAGCAGCCAGACAGGGGGCCTAGAGACCCAGTACTTC
.	TRBV28	.	TRBJ1-2	CASSVSRLLYGYTF	TGTGCCAGCAGTGTTTCGCGTCTGCTCTATGGCTACACCTTC
.	TRBV7-9	.	TRBJ2-5	CASRRLVETQYF	TGTGCCAGCAGGAGACTAGTGGAGACCCAGTACTTC